The clone carrying this TCR beta chain was counted only a few times. Its antigen is not known. Expressed TCRB transcripts were sequenced after all isolated RNA was converted to cDNA. TCRdb keeps only in-frame clones here, not all; method: immunoSEQ multiplex PCR. Here the sample spans about 270,000 clones, about 13% being singletons. The record originates from a study of beta chain features in type 1 diabetes. For the study at large: The examined sorted cells totaled approximately 110 million across samples.

This CDR3 has 15 amino acids. Between the trimmed V and J ends, which lost 3 bases and 1 base, there was a span of 10 bases. Germline assignment: CDR1 LNHDA and CDR2 SQIVND (reference sequence). Study observations and caveats: All four CD4+ subsets from Type 1 diabetes patients carried moderately but significantly shorter TCRB CDR3s. With patients and controls alike, PCR might favor shorter templates to an equal degree. Patients' naive, central memory and Treg TCRB repertoires seemed closer to one another than those of healthy donors.

This chain connects TRBV19 to TRBJ2-4; D is unresolved. The sample consisted of naive CD4+ T cells from blood. The source of this sequence is a man aged 25-45 years with type 1 diabetes. The CDR3 sequence is CASSIGASAKNIQYF. The CDR3 region has the DNA TGTGCCAGTAGTATCGGAGCGAGCGCCAAAAACATTCAGTACTTC.